The rows below give T cell receptor beta chains drawn from one sample of a study of regulatory T cells in long-lasting Graves disease. TCRdb fed the multiplex PCR reads into MiXCR, producing one record per CDR3 protein. The sample has about 660,000 distinct CDR3 sequences, 25% to 35% seen once. Specimen: peripheral blood mononuclear cells (PBMCs), collected when the disease was refractory, from a patient treated with antithyroid drugs. These receptors were taken from a female donor with Graves disease. CDR3s include the opening cysteine and the closing phenylalanine or tryptophan. A D gene is named only where the DNA matches it firmly. The size of a clone is reported for some rows only, either as once, few or many, or as a class for expanded clones.

d_gene	v_gene	j_gene	abundance	CDR3aa	CDR3nt
TRBD1	TRBV19	TRBJ1-4	.	CATQSHQGATNEKLFF	TGTGCCACCCAAAGTCACCAGGGGGCAACTAATGAAAAACTGTTTTTT
.	TRBV3-1	TRBJ2-7	.	CASSQAGLAYEQYF	TGTGCCAGCAGCCAAGCGGGACTTGCGTACGAGCAGTACTTC
.	TRBV12-3/TRBV12-4	TRBJ2-7	many	CASSPRTGEQYF	TGTGCCAGCAGCCCCCGGACGGGCGAGCAGTACTTC
.	TRBV15	TRBJ1-1	few	CATSSLATGAVNTEAFF	TGTGCCACCAGCAGTTTAGCGACGGGGGCAGTAAACACTGAAGCTTTCTTT
.	TRBV12-5	TRBJ2-7	few	CASGYPGSGKGEQYF	TGTGCTAGTGGTTACCCCGGCAGTGGGAAGGGCGAGCAGTACTTC
.	TRBV9	TRBJ1-1	.	CASSVAPRTEAFF	TGTGCCAGCAGCGTCGCTCCGCGCACTGAAGCTTTCTTT
.	TRBV6-1	TRBJ1-3	many	CASSDQDHSGNTIYF	TGTGCCAGCAGTGATCAGGACCACTCTGGAAACACCATATATTTT
.	TRBV3-1	TRBJ2-5	few	CASSSNYQETQYF	TGTGCCAGCAGCTCGAACTACCAAGAGACCCAGTACTTC
.	TRBV3-1	TRBJ2-2	few	CASSQDSALANTGELFF	TGTGCCAGCAGCCAAGACTCGGCACTAGCAAACACCGGGGAGCTGTTTTTT
.	TRBV6-1	TRBJ2-5	many	CASSRREETQYF	TGTGCCAGCAGCCGCCGGGAAGAGACCCAGTACTTC
TRBD2	TRBV2	TRBJ2-7	many	CASNGAGGLTYEQYF	TGTGCCAGCAACGGAGCGGGAGGTCTTACCTACGAGCAGTACTTC
TRBD2	TRBV6-1	TRBJ2-1	.	CASSALAGSYNEQFF	TGTGCCAGCAGTGCACTAGCGGGATCCTACAATGAGCAGTTCTTC
.	TRBV6-1	TRBJ1-6	.	CASNPKLNSPLHF	TGTGCCAGCAATCCCAAACTCAATTCACCCCTCCACTTT
.	TRBV29-1	TRBJ1-2	few	CSVEDQPPNYGYTF	TGCAGCGTTGAAGACCAACCGCCTAACTATGGCTACACCTTC
TRBD1	TRBV20-1	TRBJ1-1	.	CSTPRAAGGMNTEAFF	TGCAGTACCCCGCGGGCCGCAGGGGGTATGAACACTGAAGCTTTCTTT
.	TRBV5-1	TRBJ1-2	many	CASSLGPLPNYGYTF	TGTGCCAGCAGCTTGGGTCCGTTGCCAAACTATGGCTACACCTTC
.	TRBV7-2	TRBJ2-7	few	CASSYRQGCYTYEQYF	TGTGCCAGCAGCTACCGCCAGGGGTGCTACACCTACGAGCAGTACTTC
TRBD2	TRBV12-3/TRBV12-4	TRBJ2-1	once	CASSSRTLAGGPFLVYNEQFF	TGTGCCAGCAGTTCCCGTACGTTAGCGGGAGGGCCGTTTCTAGTCTACAATGAGCAGTTCTTC
.	TRBV7-3	TRBJ1-2	.	CASSAMLHYGYTF	TGTGCCAGCAGCGCTATGTTACACTATGGCTACACCTTC
.	TRBV2	TRBJ1-1	few	CASSYDWNTEAFF	TGTGCCAGCAGTTACGATTGGAACACTGAAGCTTTCTTT
.	TRBV6-1	TRBJ1-4	.	CASGRINEKLFF	TGTGCCAGCGGGCGCATTAATGAAAAACTGTTTTTT
.	TRBV25-1	TRBJ1-1	.	CASSERRSRAFF	TGTGCCAGCAGTGAACGCCGGAGTCGGGCTTTCTTT
TRBD2	TRBV27	TRBJ2-2	many	CASRLTGLVNTGELFF	TGTGCCAGCAGATTAACGGGACTAGTGAACACCGGGGAGCTGTTTTTT
.	TRBV6-9	TRBJ1-1	.	CAGSSAVGNTEAFF	TGTGCCGGCAGTTCCGCGGTAGGAAACACTGAAGCTTTCTTT
TRBD1	TRBV11-2	TRBJ2-7	.	CASSQAPGQVVYEQYF	TGTGCCAGCAGCCAAGCCCCGGGACAGGTAGTTTACGAGCAGTACTTC
.	TRBV20-1	TRBJ1-5	few	CSARSRVGQPQHF	TGCAGTGCTAGATCGAGGGTGGGACAGCCCCAGCATTTT
TRBD2	TRBV7-9	TRBJ2-7	.	CASSSGLAGGLGTYEQYF	TGTGCCAGCAGCTCCGGACTAGCGGGAGGTCTTGGAACCTACGAGCAGTACTTC